This TCR beta chain is from a study of T-cell memory formation after mild COVID-19. Overall study: TCR clusters showed largely donor specificity.

The V end lost 5 bases, the J end lost 4 bases, and 15 bases lay between the germline ends. The CDR3 length is 14 residues. Germline values: CDR1 DFQATT, CDR2 SNEGSKA (reference sequence). The study, taken as a whole, reports: A second wave expanding day 15 to 37 was CD4+-biased; contracting clones were balanced. The study detected some responding clones in pre-infection memory, suggesting cross-reactive memory joined.

This clonotype has a handful of counts. Its target is not known. Using constant-segment primers, 5'RACE produced TCR alpha and TCR beta cDNA libraries carrying sample barcodes and UMIs. TCRdb called the 5' RACE reads again in MiXCR, with one record for every CDR3 protein. The sample shows fewer than 450,000 distinct CDR3 sequences, approximately 25% of them seen only once. This chain connects TRBV20-1 to TRBJ1-5; D gene ambiguous. Sequenced: PBMCs or a T cell subset sorted from them (not recorded which). The receptor comes from an adult woman who had mild COVID-19 (a few samples of this study predate the infection). Cell type and time point are not known. The CDR3 region has the DNA TGCAGTGCTTTTGATCGGGCCGATAATCAGCCCCAGCATTTT. This gives the protein CSAFDRADNQPQHF.